The rows below give T cell receptor beta chains drawn from one sample of a study of identical twins. In TCRdb, the 5' RACE reads were re-called with MiXCR into one record per CDR3 protein. The data contain roughly 1,500,000 distinct CDR3 sequences, about 32% of them singletons. Sample: cord blood. The receptors here all came from a newborn girl in good health. Both conserved end residues are part of each CDR3. The D gene is left open where the match is weak. Part of the rows lack a size; the others show once, few, many or a class for expanded clones.

d_call	v_call	j_call	clone_size	cdr3_nt	cdr3_aa
-	TRBV6-1	TRBJ1-1	-	TGTGCCAGCAGTGAACAGGGGCTCACTGAAGCTTTCTTT	CASSEQGLTEAFF
-	TRBV6-2/TRBV6-3	TRBJ1-1	-	TGTGCCAGCAGTTACCCACACACTGGCCGAGCTTTCTTT	CASSYPHTGRAFF
TRBD2	TRBV20-1	TRBJ2-1	-	TGCAGTGCTACTGGAGGGAGGGCCCTCTACAATGAGCAGTTCTTC	CSATGGRALYNEQFF
-	TRBV12-3/TRBV12-4	TRBJ2-3	-	TGTGCCAGCATGGGGCCGTCGGTCGCAGATACGCAGTATTTT	CASMGPSVADTQYF
-	TRBV4-2	TRBJ1-2	many	TGTGCCAGCAGCCAAGTGAGGCAGGGTACTGGCTACACCTTC	CASSQVRQGTGYTF
TRBD2	TRBV10-3	TRBJ2-7	many	TGTGCCATCAGTGAGAGACTTGGACTAGCCGTCTACGAGCAGTACTTC	CAISERLGLAVYEQYF
-	TRBV6-5	TRBJ2-7	-	TGTGCCAGCACCTCTCCCGGGTTCTCCTACGAGCAGTACTTC	CASTSPGFSYEQYF
TRBD2	TRBV6-5	TRBJ2-1	many	TGTGCCAGCAGTTACACCGGGACTAGCGGTTACAATGAGCAGTTCTTC	CASSYTGTSGYNEQFF
TRBD1	TRBV6-5	TRBJ2-7	few	TGTGCCAGCAGTTATCGGGCCCCCTCCGTGACAGGGATTGACGAGCAGTACTTC	CASSYRAPSVTGIDEQYF
TRBD2	TRBV5-1	TRBJ2-4	-	TGCGCCAGCAGTCCGGGGCAGCGGGAGGGCCTCGAAAACATTCAGTACTTC	CASSPGQREGLENIQYF
-	TRBV25-1	TRBJ2-1	-	TGTGCCAGCAGTGGGGGGGCGGGAACCTACAATGAGCAGTTCTTC	CASSGGAGTYNEQFF
-	TRBV28	TRBJ2-1	few	TGTGCCAGCAGTTTGTTGGCGCAGAACAATGAGCAGTTCTTC	CASSLLAQNNEQFF
-	TRBV7-9	TRBJ1-2	-	TGTGCCAGCAGCGGGGGGGATTTTCACTATGGCTACACCTTC	CASSGGDFHYGYTF
-	TRBV25-1	TRBJ2-1	few	TGTGCCAGCAGTGAGAGGGCGGCGCTCAATGAGCAGTTCTTC	CASSERAALNEQFF
-	TRBV6-6	TRBJ1-2	-	TGTGCCAGCAGCCAACAAGTCCAGTGGGGCGGCTACACCTTC	CASSQQVQWGGYTF
TRBD2	TRBV25-1	TRBJ2-4	-	TGTGCCAGCAGTCAGCCGGGGGGAAACATTCAGTACTTC	CASSQPGGNIQYF
-	TRBV6-2/TRBV6-3	TRBJ2-4	-	TGTGCCAGCAGTTACATGCGAGCGGGAGCCAAAAACATTCAGTACTTC	CASSYMRAGAKNIQYF
-	TRBV7-9	TRBJ2-7	-	TGTGCCAGCAGCTCCAACCATTTCCGGGACGGACCCTACGAGCAGTACTTC	CASSSNHFRDGPYEQYF
-	TRBV10-3	TRBJ1-2	few	TGTGCCATCAGTGCCAATGATAGGGATGACTATGGCTACACCTTC	CAISANDRDDYGYTF
-	TRBV27	TRBJ2-1	-	TGTGCCAGCAGTTTATTTGAGAAAGGGAATGAGCAGTTCTTC	CASSLFEKGNEQFF
-	TRBV4-2	TRBJ1-1	few	TGTGCCAGCAGCCGCAAGGGGGGCAGTCGGAACACTGAAGCTTTCTTT	CASSRKGGSRNTEAFF
-	TRBV20-1	TRBJ2-7	-	TGCAGTGCTTCTCAGCGGGTCCCCTACGAGCAGTACTTC	CSASQRVPYEQYF
-	TRBV5-5	TRBJ2-1	-	TGTGCCAGCAGCTTGGGGGGTCCGATCCTATACCGGGACAATGAGCAGTTCTTC	CASSLGGPILYRDNEQFF
-	TRBV29-1	TRBJ2-7	-	TGCAGCGTGGGGGGCAGATCCTACAATGAGCAGTACTTC	CSVGGRSYNEQYF
TRBD2	TRBV6-1	TRBJ2-1	few	TGTGCCAGCAGGGAACCTAGCGGGAGTAGTAATGAGCAGTTCTTC	CASREPSGSSNEQFF
TRBD2	TRBV27	TRBJ2-7	-	TGTGCCAGCAGTTTTGGGACTAGCGTCTACGAGCAGTACTTC	CASSFGTSVYEQYF
-	TRBV20-1	TRBJ2-1	-	TGCAGTGCTAGAGATGGGGGACTCCACTCCTACAATGAGCAGTTCTTC	CSARDGGLHSYNEQFF
-	TRBV5-5	TRBJ2-6	-	TGTGCCAGCAGCTTGTTTTCGCATCGCGGGATGACTGGGGCCAACGTCCTGACTTTC	CASSLFSHRGMTGANVLTF
-	TRBV29-1	TRBJ1-2	few	TGCAGCGTTGAAGAATGGGTAAGGGAGAAGGGCTACACCTTC	CSVEEWVREKGYTF
-	TRBV12-3/TRBV12-4	TRBJ2-7	many	TGTGCCAGCAGCTCCCCATTAGGAGGCGAGCAGTACTTC	CASSSPLGGEQYF
TRBD2	TRBV20-1	TRBJ2-7	-	TGCAGTGCTACTGGACTAGGCTATGAGCAGTACTTC	CSATGLGYEQYF